This TCR beta chain was sequenced for a study of T cell responses to AZD1222 COVID-19 vaccine. The study, taken as a whole, reports: Donors were chiefly white British, with a greater number of females, and clonal diversity was perhaps underestimated. Unmutated variant regions reportedly attract nearly half of all spike-specific TCRs. CD4 TCRs covered the whole spike, strongest at regions 160-218 and 743-854. Two AZD1222 doses significantly raised spike-specific TCR breadth and depth over controls.

Remarks on this clone: What it recognizes is unknown.

Profiled with immunoSEQ multiplex PCR; TCRdb holds only in-frame clones, not every one. This table holds around 100,000 clones, about 88% found once. V was cut by 1 base and J by 4 bases, with 10 bases left in between. The CDR3 is 13 amino acids. The germline CDR1 and CDR2 sequences are SQVTM and ANQGSEA. This TCR was sampled from an adult in good health. Sample: peripheral blood, taken on day 0 of AZD1222 vaccination. This chain connects TRBV29-1 to TRBJ1-2; D is unclear. CDR3 nucleotides: TGCAGCGTTGAAGTTGGCCCAGGCTATGGCTACACCTTC. It specifies CSVEVGPGYGYTF.